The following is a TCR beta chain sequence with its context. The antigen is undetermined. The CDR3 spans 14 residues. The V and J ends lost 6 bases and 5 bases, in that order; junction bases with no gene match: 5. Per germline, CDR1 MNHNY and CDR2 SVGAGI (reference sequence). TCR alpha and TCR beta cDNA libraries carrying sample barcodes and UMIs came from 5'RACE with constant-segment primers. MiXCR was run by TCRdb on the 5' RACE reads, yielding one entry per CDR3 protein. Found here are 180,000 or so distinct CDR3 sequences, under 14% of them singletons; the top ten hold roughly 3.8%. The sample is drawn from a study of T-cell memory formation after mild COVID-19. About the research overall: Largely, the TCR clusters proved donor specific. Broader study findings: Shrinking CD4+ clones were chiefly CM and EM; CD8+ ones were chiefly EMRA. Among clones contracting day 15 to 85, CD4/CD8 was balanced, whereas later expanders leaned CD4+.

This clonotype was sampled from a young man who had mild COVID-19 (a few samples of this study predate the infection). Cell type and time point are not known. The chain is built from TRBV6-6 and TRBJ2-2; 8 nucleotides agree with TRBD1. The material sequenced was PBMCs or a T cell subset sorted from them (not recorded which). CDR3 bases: TGTGCCAGCAGATGGACAGGGTCGACCGGGGAGCTGTTTTTT. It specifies CASRWTGSTGELFF.